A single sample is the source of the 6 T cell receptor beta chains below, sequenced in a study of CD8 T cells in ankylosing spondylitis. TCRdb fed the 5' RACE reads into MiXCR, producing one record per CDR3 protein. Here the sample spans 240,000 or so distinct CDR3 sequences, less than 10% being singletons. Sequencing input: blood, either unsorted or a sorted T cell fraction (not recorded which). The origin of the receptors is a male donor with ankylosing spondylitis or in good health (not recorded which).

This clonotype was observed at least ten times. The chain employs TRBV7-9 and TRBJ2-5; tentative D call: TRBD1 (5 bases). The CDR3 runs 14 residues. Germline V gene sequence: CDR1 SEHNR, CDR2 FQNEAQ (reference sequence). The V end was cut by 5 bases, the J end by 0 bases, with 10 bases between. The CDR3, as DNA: TGTGCCAGCAGCCCCAGGGAATACCAAGAGACCCAGTACTTC. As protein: CASSPREYQETQYF.

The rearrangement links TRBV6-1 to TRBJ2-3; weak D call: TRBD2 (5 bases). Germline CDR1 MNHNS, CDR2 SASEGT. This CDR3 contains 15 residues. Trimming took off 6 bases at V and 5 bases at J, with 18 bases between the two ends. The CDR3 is CASSRGGPRVDTQYF. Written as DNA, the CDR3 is TGTGCCAGCAGCCGCGGAGGACCCCGAGTAGATACGCAGTATTTT.

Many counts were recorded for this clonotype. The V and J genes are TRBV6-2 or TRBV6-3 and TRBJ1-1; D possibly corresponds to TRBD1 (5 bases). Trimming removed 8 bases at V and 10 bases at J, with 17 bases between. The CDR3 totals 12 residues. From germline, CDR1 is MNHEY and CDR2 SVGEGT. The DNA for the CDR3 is TGTGCCAGCGGAGTAGTATCGGGGGTAGCTTTCTTT. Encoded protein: CASGVVSGVAFF.

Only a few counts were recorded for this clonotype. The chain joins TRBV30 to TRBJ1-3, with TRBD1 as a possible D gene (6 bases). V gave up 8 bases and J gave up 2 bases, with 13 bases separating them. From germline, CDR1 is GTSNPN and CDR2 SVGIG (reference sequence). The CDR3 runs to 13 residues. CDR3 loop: CAGRGNTGNTIYF. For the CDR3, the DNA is TGTGCCGGTAGGGGGAATACTGGAAACACCATATATTTT. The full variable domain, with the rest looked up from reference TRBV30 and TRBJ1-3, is SQTIHQWPATLVQPVGSPLSLECTVEGTSNPNLYWYRQAAGRGLQLLFYSVGIGQISSEVPQNLSASRPQDRQFILSSKKLLLSDSGFYLCAGRGNTGNTIYFGEGSWLTVV.

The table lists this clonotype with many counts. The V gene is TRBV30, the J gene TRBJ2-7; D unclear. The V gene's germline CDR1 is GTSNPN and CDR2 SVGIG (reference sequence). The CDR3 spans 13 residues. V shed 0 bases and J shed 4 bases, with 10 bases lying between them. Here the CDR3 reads CAWSVGPIYEQYF. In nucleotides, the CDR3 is TGTGCCTGGAGTGTAGGTCCGATTTACGAGCAGTACTTC.

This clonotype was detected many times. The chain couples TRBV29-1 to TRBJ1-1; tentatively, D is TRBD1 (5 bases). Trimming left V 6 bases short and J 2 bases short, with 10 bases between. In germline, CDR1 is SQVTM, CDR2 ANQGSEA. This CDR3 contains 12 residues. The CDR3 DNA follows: TGCAGCGTCGAGACAGCAAACACTGAAGCTTTCTTT. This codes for CSVETANTEAFF.